This T cell receptor beta chain was retrieved from a study of CD8 T cells in ankylosing spondylitis. Using its own MiXCR run on the 5' RACE reads, TCRdb lists one record per CDR3 protein. The sample holds fewer than 750,000 distinct CDR3 sequences, 15% to 20% seen once. Study findings and constraints: Within ankylosing spondylitis blood, a TCR beta motif made up of under 10 highly homologous variants appeared to be characteristic.

Only a few counts were recorded for this clonotype. The target antigen is unknown. The CDR3 extends over 15 amino acids. Germline V gene lookup returns CDR1 LGHNT and CDR2 FRNRAP. V was shortened by 5 bases and J by 4 bases, with 16 bases between the two germline ends. What was sequenced was blood, either unsorted or a sorted T cell fraction (not recorded which). The chain links TRBV12-5 to TRBJ2-3, with D tentatively TRBD2 (6 bases). The receptor was derived from a male donor with ankylosing spondylitis. The CDR3 DNA sequence: TGTGCTAGTGGTATGGGGCAGGGAGGAGCAGATACGCAGTATTTT. Its protein is CASGMGQGGADTQYF.